Included here is one TCR beta chain sequence, with context. This entry belongs to a study of blood T cell repertoires in COVID-19. The wider study: The analysed material was cDNA or gDNA that came from T cells, B-cell-depleted T cells, or PBMCs.

Germline V gene data show CDR1 as LGHNA and CDR2 as YSLEER. The trim removed 0 bases at V and 0 bases at J, leaving 3 bases unmatched. The CDR3 has 17 residues. In the original workflow: The authors estimated nucleated cell counts from reference gene primer amplification. Profiling relied on immunoSEQ multiplex PCR, and the TCRdb table lists in-frame clones only, not all of them. D and trimming come from the DNA, and the V and J calls and clone size come from that table. The data contain approximately 180,000 clones, around 85% of them singletons. J is TRBJ2-3 and V is TRBV4-3; TRBD2 matches at 10 bases. Sample: peripheral blood. The receptor's source is a human donor with active or convalescent COVID-19. The donor label of this sample is uncertain. CDR3 loop: CASSQDLLAGSTDTQYF. CDR3 in DNA: TGCGCCAGCAGCCAAGATCTACTAGCGGGGAGCACAGATACGCAGTATTTT.